Listed below are T cell receptor beta chains from one sample, sequenced in a study of blood T cells in healthy people across ages. TCRdb ran MiXCR on the 5' RACE reads and lists one entry per CDR3 protein. The table shows about 1.4 million distinct CDR3 sequences, with around 59% occurring only once. The sequencing input was blood. Receptor source: a man between 18 and 35 years old in good health. Each CDR3 is given with its conserved first and last residue. A D gene is named only where the DNA matches it firmly. Expanded clones get a size class; other rows say once, few or many, or leave the size out.

d_call: TRBD1
clone_size: .
j_call: TRBJ2-1
v_call: TRBV28
cdr3_nt: TGTGCCAGCAGTCCCTACGCGGACAGGGGCCCCGACAATGAGCAGTTCTTC
cdr3_aa: CASSPYADRGPDNEQFF

d_call: .
clone_size: .
j_call: TRBJ2-5
v_call: TRBV3-1
cdr3_nt: TGTGCCAGCAGCCAAGCTGGGTCCGGGCAGTACTTC
cdr3_aa: CASSQAGSGQYF

d_call: TRBD1
clone_size: .
j_call: TRBJ1-1
v_call: TRBV28
cdr3_nt: TGTGCCAGCAGTTTAAGTCGTGTCGGGACAGAACTCAACACTGAAGCTTTCTTT
cdr3_aa: CASSLSRVGTELNTEAFF

d_call: .
clone_size: once
j_call: TRBJ2-4
v_call: TRBV2
cdr3_nt: TGTGCCAGTAGGGACCGGGCTTTGTGGGAGCAGTACTTC
cdr3_aa: CASRDRALWEQYF

d_call: .
clone_size: .
j_call: TRBJ2-7
v_call: TRBV7-9
cdr3_nt: TGTGCCAGCAGCTTAGGCGCCACAGGGTCCCACGAGCAGTACTTC
cdr3_aa: CASSLGATGSHEQYF

d_call: TRBD1
clone_size: few
j_call: TRBJ1-2
v_call: TRBV20-1
cdr3_nt: TGCAGTGCTAAAGACAGGGGTCTGGATGGCTACACCTTC
cdr3_aa: CSAKDRGLDGYTF

d_call: .
clone_size: .
j_call: TRBJ2-6
v_call: TRBV29-1
cdr3_nt: TGCAGCGTTATAGTCGGATACTCCTCTGGGGCCAACGTCCTGACTTTC
cdr3_aa: CSVIVGYSSGANVLTF

d_call: .
clone_size: .
j_call: TRBJ1-4
v_call: TRBV10-1
cdr3_nt: TGCGCCAGCAGTGAGTCTAGGGGATACTCGGCTAATGAAAAACTGTTTTTT
cdr3_aa: CASSESRGYSANEKLFF

d_call: .
clone_size: .
j_call: TRBJ2-1
v_call: TRBV6-1
cdr3_nt: TGTGCCAGCAACGACGGGAACCTTAGTTACAATGAGCAGTTCTTC
cdr3_aa: CASNDGNLSYNEQFF

d_call: .
clone_size: .
j_call: TRBJ2-3
v_call: TRBV9
cdr3_nt: TGTGCCAGCAGCGTAGGGGAGTTGGGCTCGGCGCAGTATTTT
cdr3_aa: CASSVGELGSAQYF

d_call: .
clone_size: few
j_call: TRBJ2-3
v_call: TRBV2
cdr3_nt: TGTGCCAGCAGTGTAAGGGGCCCCCCATCAGATACGCAGTATTTT
cdr3_aa: CASSVRGPPSDTQYF

d_call: TRBD2
clone_size: few
j_call: TRBJ2-1
v_call: TRBV27
cdr3_nt: TGTGCCAGCAGTTCCGACGGACTAGCTATTTCGCAGTTCTTC
cdr3_aa: CASSSDGLAISQFF

d_call: .
clone_size: once
j_call: TRBJ2-7
v_call: TRBV20-1
cdr3_nt: TGCAGTGCCAGTTCACGATACGGGAGCTCCTACGAGCAGTACTTC
cdr3_aa: CSASSRYGSSYEQYF

d_call: .
clone_size: .
j_call: TRBJ1-1
v_call: TRBV4-1
cdr3_nt: TGCGCCAGCAGCCAAGACCGCACCCTCGTAAGGTCTGAAGCTTTCTTT
cdr3_aa: CASSQDRTLVRSEAFF

d_call: TRBD2
clone_size: .
j_call: TRBJ2-7
v_call: TRBV20-1
cdr3_nt: TGCAGTGCTAGAGTGCCCAGACTAGCGGAAGTCTACGAGCAGTACTTC
cdr3_aa: CSARVPRLAEVYEQYF

d_call: .
clone_size: .
j_call: TRBJ2-7
v_call: TRBV6-5
cdr3_nt: TGTGCCAGCAGTTACACCTCGGACAGAACCTACGAGCAGTACTTC
cdr3_aa: CASSYTSDRTYEQYF

d_call: .
clone_size: few
j_call: TRBJ2-5
v_call: TRBV7-2
cdr3_nt: TGTGCCAGCAGCCTACAGGGAGGGCGGACCCAGTACTTC
cdr3_aa: CASSLQGGRTQYF

d_call: TRBD2
clone_size: .
j_call: TRBJ2-1
v_call: TRBV25-1
cdr3_nt: TGTGCCAGCAGTGATGGACTAGCGGGAACTGAGCAGTTCTTC
cdr3_aa: CASSDGLAGTEQFF

d_call: .
clone_size: .
j_call: TRBJ1-1
v_call: TRBV7-2
cdr3_nt: TGTGCCAGCAGCTGGGACGGCGATGCTTTCTTT
cdr3_aa: CASSWDGDAFF

d_call: .
clone_size: .
j_call: TRBJ2-6
v_call: TRBV7-6
cdr3_nt: TGTGCCAGCAGCTTAGCGCTCGCAGGCACCGCCTCGATCTCTGGGGCCAACGTCCTGACTTTC
cdr3_aa: CASSLALAGTASISGANVLTF

d_call: TRBD2
clone_size: .
j_call: TRBJ2-3
v_call: TRBV10-3
cdr3_nt: TGTGCCATCAGTCAAACCCTAGCGGGGTCCGCAGATACGCAGTATTTT
cdr3_aa: CAISQTLAGSADTQYF

d_call: .
clone_size: .
j_call: TRBJ2-7
v_call: TRBV7-9
cdr3_nt: TGTGCCAGCAGTCAGGAGCCGCCCTACGAGCAGTACTTC
cdr3_aa: CASSQEPPYEQYF

d_call: .
clone_size: .
j_call: TRBJ2-7
v_call: TRBV12-3/TRBV12-4
cdr3_nt: TGTGCCAGCAGTGGAGACTACACCAGGTACGAGCAGTACTTC
cdr3_aa: CASSGDYTRYEQYF

d_call: .
clone_size: .
j_call: TRBJ1-5
v_call: TRBV2
cdr3_nt: TGTGCCAGCAAGTCAGGGGAATATAGCAATCAGCCCCAGCATTTT
cdr3_aa: CASKSGEYSNQPQHF

d_call: .
clone_size: .
j_call: TRBJ1-2
v_call: TRBV7-9
cdr3_nt: TGTGCCAGCAGCTTCAATGGCGGCCACAGCTACACCTTC
cdr3_aa: CASSFNGGHSYTF

d_call: .
clone_size: .
j_call: TRBJ2-5
v_call: TRBV7-2
cdr3_nt: TGTGTCAGCAGCTCCCATCCGTTACAAGAGACCCAGTACTTC
cdr3_aa: CVSSSHPLQETQYF

d_call: .
clone_size: .
j_call: TRBJ2-7
v_call: TRBV4-1
cdr3_nt: TGCGCCAGCAGCCCTGTGACACAGAGCTCCTACGAGCAGTACTTC
cdr3_aa: CASSPVTQSSYEQYF

d_call: TRBD2
clone_size: few
j_call: TRBJ2-5
v_call: TRBV14
cdr3_nt: TGTGCCAGCAGCCGAGGGACTAGGGAGACCCAGTACTTC
cdr3_aa: CASSRGTRETQYF

d_call: TRBD2
clone_size: .
j_call: TRBJ2-3
v_call: TRBV5-1
cdr3_nt: TGCGCCAGCGGGAGGGCCACAGATACGCAGTATTTT
cdr3_aa: CASGRATDTQYF

d_call: TRBD2
clone_size: .
j_call: TRBJ2-1
v_call: TRBV7-8
cdr3_nt: TGTGCCAGCAGCTTGGGGGGACTGGTAGCGGGCATTTACAATGAGCAGTTCTTC
cdr3_aa: CASSLGGLVAGIYNEQFF

d_call: .
clone_size: few
j_call: TRBJ2-5
v_call: TRBV4-1
cdr3_nt: TGCGCCAGCAGCCTTCGGCGGGACGGGGAGACCCAGTACTTC
cdr3_aa: CASSLRRDGETQYF

d_call: .
clone_size: .
j_call: TRBJ1-2
v_call: TRBV7-2
cdr3_nt: TGTGCCAGCAGCTTAGCGGGGACTGCCCCTGGCTACACCTTC
cdr3_aa: CASSLAGTAPGYTF

d_call: TRBD1
clone_size: .
j_call: TRBJ2-4
v_call: TRBV12-3/TRBV12-4
cdr3_nt: TGTGCCAGCAGTTTAGGGAGAGACGGGACAGTCGGAAACATTCAGTACTTC
cdr3_aa: CASSLGRDGTVGNIQYF

d_call: .
clone_size: .
j_call: TRBJ2-3
v_call: TRBV3-1
cdr3_nt: TGTGCCAGCAGCCAAAATTGGGGGGCAGATACGCAGTATTTT
cdr3_aa: CASSQNWGADTQYF

d_call: TRBD2
clone_size: few
j_call: TRBJ2-1
v_call: TRBV5-1
cdr3_nt: TGCGCCAGCAGCTTCCAGCGGGGGAGCTACAATGAGCAGTTCTTC
cdr3_aa: CASSFQRGSYNEQFF

d_call: TRBD1
clone_size: .
j_call: TRBJ1-2
v_call: TRBV4-2
cdr3_nt: TGTGCCAGCAGCCAAGGGGCTGTAATCGCCGGGACAGGGAATGGCTACACCTTC
cdr3_aa: CASSQGAVIAGTGNGYTF

d_call: .
clone_size: .
j_call: TRBJ2-7
v_call: TRBV12-3/TRBV12-4
cdr3_nt: TGTGCCAGCAGTTTCGAGGGTGAGCGTTACGAGCAGTACTTC
cdr3_aa: CASSFEGERYEQYF

d_call: TRBD1
clone_size: .
j_call: TRBJ1-2
v_call: TRBV7-9
cdr3_nt: TGTGCCAGCAGCCAGGGGGACGGCTATGGCTACACCTTC
cdr3_aa: CASSQGDGYGYTF

d_call: TRBD2
clone_size: .
j_call: TRBJ2-7
v_call: TRBV12-5
cdr3_nt: TGTGCTAGTGGTTTGTCCGGACTAGCGGGAAGGGACGAGCAGTACTTC
cdr3_aa: CASGLSGLAGRDEQYF

d_call: .
clone_size: .
j_call: TRBJ2-5
v_call: TRBV5-1
cdr3_nt: TGCGCCAGCAGCTTGTCAGGGTGGCAAGAGACCCAGTACTTC
cdr3_aa: CASSLSGWQETQYF

d_call: TRBD1
clone_size: .
j_call: TRBJ1-2
v_call: TRBV27
cdr3_nt: TGTGCCAGCAGTGTATGGGGGACAGGGATGGGAGGCTACACCTTC
cdr3_aa: CASSVWGTGMGGYTF

d_call: .
clone_size: few
j_call: TRBJ2-2
v_call: TRBV29-1
cdr3_nt: TGCAGCGTTGAAAGGGACACTCGCGGCGGGGAGCTGTTTTTT
cdr3_aa: CSVERDTRGGELFF

d_call: .
clone_size: .
j_call: TRBJ2-7
v_call: TRBV29-1
cdr3_nt: TGCAGCGTTGTACTTGCGGGGATGTCCTACGAGCAGTACTTC
cdr3_aa: CSVVLAGMSYEQYF

d_call: .
clone_size: .
j_call: TRBJ2-2
v_call: TRBV2
cdr3_nt: TGTGCCAATAGCCGGGGGCCGTCGGGGGAGCTGTTTTTT
cdr3_aa: CANSRGPSGELFF

d_call: .
clone_size: .
j_call: TRBJ2-3
v_call: TRBV29-1
cdr3_nt: TGCAGCGCCACAGGGACCGGAGGCACAGATACGCAGTATTTT
cdr3_aa: CSATGTGGTDTQYF

d_call: .
clone_size: .
j_call: TRBJ1-3
v_call: TRBV7-6
cdr3_nt: TGTGCCAGCAGCTTAACGAGGGCCCCCTCTGGAAACACCATATATTTT
cdr3_aa: CASSLTRAPSGNTIYF

d_call: .
clone_size: .
j_call: TRBJ2-5
v_call: TRBV20-1
cdr3_nt: TGCAGTGCTCGGACTTGGGGTCAAGAGACCCAGTACTTC
cdr3_aa: CSARTWGQETQYF

d_call: .
clone_size: .
j_call: TRBJ2-7
v_call: TRBV20-1
cdr3_nt: TGCAGTGCCGCAGGGTCGGAATCCTACGAGCAGTACTTC
cdr3_aa: CSAAGSESYEQYF

d_call: TRBD2
clone_size: .
j_call: TRBJ2-3
v_call: TRBV5-1
cdr3_nt: TGCGCCAGCAACCTAAGGGGACTAGCGGAACGAGATACGCAGTATTTT
cdr3_aa: CASNLRGLAERDTQYF

d_call: TRBD1
clone_size: few
j_call: TRBJ1-4
v_call: TRBV4-2
cdr3_nt: TGTGCCAGCAGCCCCGCAGGGGGAGACAGAAATGAAAAACTGTTTTTT
cdr3_aa: CASSPAGGDRNEKLFF

d_call: .
clone_size: .
j_call: TRBJ2-5
v_call: TRBV4-1
cdr3_nt: TGCGCCAGCAGCCCTATTGGGACAACTCTCCAAGAGACCCAGTACTTC
cdr3_aa: CASSPIGTTLQETQYF

d_call: TRBD2
clone_size: .
j_call: TRBJ2-3
v_call: TRBV7-2
cdr3_nt: TGTGCCAGCAGCTTAGCGTCTAGCGGGGTCTCCACAGATACGCAGTATTTT
cdr3_aa: CASSLASSGVSTDTQYF

d_call: .
clone_size: few
j_call: TRBJ1-6
v_call: TRBV12-3/TRBV12-4
cdr3_nt: TGTGCCAGCAGTTCACGGGGCTCGGGGAATTCACCCCTCCACTTT
cdr3_aa: CASSSRGSGNSPLHF

d_call: TRBD1
clone_size: once
j_call: TRBJ1-5
v_call: TRBV28
cdr3_nt: TGTGCCAGCACAAACAGGGGAGGCGGCCAGCCCCAGCATTTT
cdr3_aa: CASTNRGGGQPQHF

d_call: .
clone_size: .
j_call: TRBJ1-2
v_call: TRBV4-1
cdr3_nt: TGCGCCAGCAGCCCAGGCACTGCTTCTCCGGGCTACACCTTC
cdr3_aa: CASSPGTASPGYTF

d_call: .
clone_size: .
j_call: TRBJ1-2
v_call: TRBV29-1
cdr3_nt: TGCAGCGTCACTGGTGGAACTGACTCTAACTATGGCTACACCTTC
cdr3_aa: CSVTGGTDSNYGYTF